This T cell receptor (beta chain) originates from a study of T cell repertoires in cytomegalovirus infection (dated by TCRdb to between 2017 and 2020). For the wider study: The HLA type of each donor mattered for the analysis, because public TCR beta signatures pointed to carriage of CMV infection along with the matching HLA type.

This clonotype has more than one count but fewer than ten. The specificity of this receptor is unknown. No base quality information exists; no much larger clone differs at one position. The CDR3 has 13 amino acids, counting the end cysteine and phenylalanine. Only the CDR3 DNA stays, 39 bases, in frame from base 1. CDR1 and CDR2, looked up from the germline V gene, are SNHLY and FYNNEI. V is clipped by 8 bases and J by 4 bases, and the sequence between their germline boundaries is 14 bases long. Results and caveats for the whole study, not just this receptor: The ex vivo response was dominated by HLA-C-restricted CMV-specific TCR beta clonotypes, and the single most frequent clonotype in two of eight donors was supplied by these HLA-C-restricted clonotypes. In both this cohort and an independent cohort of under 450 donors, the cumulative frequency of public TCR beta family members distinguished carriers of CMV infection plus the relevant HLA type.

The sample was run on an Illumina HiSeq 1500. TCRdb reworked the public reads: Q25 trimming with fastp, MiXCR clone assembly, productive beta chains retained. One record per CDR3 amino acid sequence lists the most common genes and DNA. In this sample the table shows just over 150,000 distinct CDR3 sequences, around 20% of which occur a single time. Of the sample, around 9.9% is held by the ten largest clones. The rearranged segments are TRBV2 and TRBJ1-1; no confident D gene assignment can be made. This sequence was found in a human donor in good health (CMV status not recorded). Some clones in this sample may be carry-over from other donors' samples. Sequencing used PBMCs. The nucleotide sequence reads TGTGCCAGCGACCCGCAACCTCGCACTGAAGCTTTCTTT. Its translation reads: CASDPQPRTEAFF. Full variable domain (CDR3 extended with the reference TRBV2 and TRBJ1-1 proteins): EPEVTQTPSHQVTQMGQEVILRCVPISNHLYFYWYRQILGQKVEFLVSFYNNEISEKSEIFDDQFSVERPDGSNFTLKIRSTKLEDSAMYFCASDPQPRTEAFFGQGTRLTVV.